This is a list of T cell receptor beta chains from one sample in a study of blood T cell repertoires in COVID-19. Profiled with immunoSEQ multiplex PCR; TCRdb holds only in-frame clones, not every one. The data show roughly 230,000 clones, more than 75% seen once. Sequenced input: PBMCs or T cells enriched from blood (not recorded which). Receptors were obtained from a woman in her fifties or sixties who had been exposed to COVID-19. The CDR3 runs from the conserved cysteine through the conserved F or W. D genes are given only for firm matches. Clone size is stated in some rows and not others, as once, few, many or a class when expanded.

CATSRRPKGGTTEAFF TGTGCCACCAGCAGACGTCCGAAAGGGGGTACGACTGAAGCTTTCTTT TRBV15 - - TRBJ1-1
CASSPQGAKNYGYTF TGTGCCAGCAGCCCACAGGGGGCGAAGAACTATGGCTACACCTTC TRBV3-1/TRBV3-2 TRBD1 - TRBJ1-2
CASSLGGSYNEQFF TGTGCCAGCAGCTTAGGCGGGTCGTACAATGAGCAGTTCTTC TRBV13 - - TRBJ2-1
CASTLRAGGSYEQYF TGTGCCAGCACCCTGCGAGCGGGGGGTTCCTACGAGCAGTACTTC TRBV7-2 TRBD2 once TRBJ2-7
CASSTDRGVTEAFF TGTGCCAGTAGTACGGACAGGGGAGTCACTGAAGCTTTCTTT TRBV19 TRBD1 - TRBJ1-1
CASTPTEGGGTEAFF TGTGCCAGCACTCCCACCGAGGGGGGAGGGACTGAAGCTTTCTTT TRBV6-5 - once TRBJ1-1
CASSGLAANTGELFF TGTGCCAGCAGTGGACTAGCGGCTAACACCGGGGAGCTGTTTTTT TRBV2 TRBD2 - TRBJ2-2
CASSSYYEQYF TGTGCCAGCAGCTCTTATTACGAGCAGTACTTC TRBV7-9 - - TRBJ2-7
CASSGNEGRSYNEQFF TGTGCCAGCAGTGGTAACGAGGGCCGCTCCTACAATGAGCAGTTCTTC TRBV6-1 - - TRBJ2-1
CASRSPGQGSEAFF TGCGCCAGCAGAAGTCCAGGACAGGGCTCTGAAGCTTTCTTT TRBV5-1 TRBD1 - TRBJ1-1
CASNPAFGVTGELFF TGTGCCAGTAATCCAGCGTTCGGAGTCACCGGGGAGCTGTTTTTT TRBV19 - once TRBJ2-2
CASSQGTGGSNQPQHF TGTGCCAGCAGCCAAGGAACGGGAGGGAGCAATCAGCCCCAGCATTTT TRBV3-1/TRBV3-2 - - TRBJ1-5
CASSVIPGRGCTDTQYF TGTGCCAGCAGCGTAATCCCGGGCAGGGGATGTACAGATACGCAGTATTTT TRBV9 - - TRBJ2-3
CSVDERAGEQFF TGCAGCGTTGACGAGAGAGCGGGGGAGCAGTTCTTC TRBV29-1 TRBD2 - TRBJ2-1
CASSPSPSFRLYEQYF TGTGCCAGCAGTCCCAGCCCCAGTTTCCGACTCTACGAGCAGTACTTC TRBV6-6 - - TRBJ2-7
CASTDPYRAGGEEQYF TGCGCCAGCACCGACCCCTATCGAGCGGGGGGTGAGGAGCAGTACTTC TRBV10-2 TRBD2 - TRBJ2-7
CASSRTRQPMNTEAFF TGTGCCAGTAGCCGAACTCGACAACCCATGAACACTGAAGCTTTCTTT TRBV19 - - TRBJ1-1
CAWSVGLTEAFF TGTGCCTGGAGTGTCGGTCTCACTGAAGCTTTCTTT TRBV30 - - TRBJ1-1
CASSSRTATNEKLFF TGTGCCAGCAGTAGCCGAACCGCAACTAATGAAAAACTGTTTTTT TRBV2 - - TRBJ1-4
CASSFGKGHQPQHF TGTGCCAGCAGTTTCGGAAAGGGGCACCAGCCCCAGCATTTT TRBV28 - - TRBJ1-5
CASSPSDRVAGYTF TGTGCCAGCAGCCCCTCGGACAGGGTAGCTGGCTACACCTTC TRBV5-6 TRBD1 - TRBJ1-2
CASSQVTGVENTIYF TGTGCCAGCAGCCAGGTTACAGGGGTGGAAAACACCATATATTTT TRBV3-1/TRBV3-2 TRBD1 - TRBJ1-3
CASSPGRIPYYGYTF TGTGCCAGCAGCCCAGGCAGGATACCGTACTATGGCTACACCTTC TRBV9 - - TRBJ1-2